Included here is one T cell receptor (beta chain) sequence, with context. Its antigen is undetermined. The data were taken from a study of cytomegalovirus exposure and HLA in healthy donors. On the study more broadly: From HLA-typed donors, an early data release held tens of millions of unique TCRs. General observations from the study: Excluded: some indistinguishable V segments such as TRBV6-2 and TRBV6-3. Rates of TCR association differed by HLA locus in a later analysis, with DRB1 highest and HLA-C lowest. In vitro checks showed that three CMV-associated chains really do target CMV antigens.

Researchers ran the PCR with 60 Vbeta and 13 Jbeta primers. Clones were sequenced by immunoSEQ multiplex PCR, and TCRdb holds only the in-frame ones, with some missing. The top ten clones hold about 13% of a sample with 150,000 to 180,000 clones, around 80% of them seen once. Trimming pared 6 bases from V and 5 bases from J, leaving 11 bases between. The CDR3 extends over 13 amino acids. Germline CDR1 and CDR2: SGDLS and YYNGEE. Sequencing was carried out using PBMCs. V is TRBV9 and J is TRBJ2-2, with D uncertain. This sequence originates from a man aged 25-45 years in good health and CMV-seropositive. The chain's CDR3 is CASNSGLTGELFF. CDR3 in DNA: TGTGCCAGCAACTCCGGTCTTACCGGGGAGCTGTTTTTT.